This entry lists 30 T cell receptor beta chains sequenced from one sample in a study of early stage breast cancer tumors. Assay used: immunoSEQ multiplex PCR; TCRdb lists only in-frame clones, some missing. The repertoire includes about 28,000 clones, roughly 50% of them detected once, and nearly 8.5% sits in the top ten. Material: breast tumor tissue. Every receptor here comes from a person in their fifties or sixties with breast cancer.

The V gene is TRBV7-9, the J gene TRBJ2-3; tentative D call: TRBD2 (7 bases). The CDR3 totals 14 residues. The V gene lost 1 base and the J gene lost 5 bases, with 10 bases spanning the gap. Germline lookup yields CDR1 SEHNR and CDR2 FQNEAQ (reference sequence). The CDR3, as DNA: TGTGCCAGCAGCTTAGACAGGGAGGGAGATACGCAGTATTTT. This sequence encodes CASSLDREGDTQYF.

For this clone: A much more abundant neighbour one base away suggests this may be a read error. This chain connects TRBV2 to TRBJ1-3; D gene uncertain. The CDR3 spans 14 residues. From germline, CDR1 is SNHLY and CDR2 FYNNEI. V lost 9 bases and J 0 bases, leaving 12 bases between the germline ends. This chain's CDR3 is CASAWRASGNTIYF. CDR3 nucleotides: TGTGCCAGTGCGTGGAGGGCCTCTGGAAACACCATATATTTT.

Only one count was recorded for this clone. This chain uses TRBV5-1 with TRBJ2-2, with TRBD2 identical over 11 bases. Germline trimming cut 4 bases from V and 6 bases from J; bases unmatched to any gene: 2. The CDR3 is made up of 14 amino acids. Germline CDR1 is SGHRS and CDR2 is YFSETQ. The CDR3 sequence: CASSTLAGAGELFF. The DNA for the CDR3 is TGCGCCAGCAGCACACTAGCGGGAGCCGGGGAGCTGTTTTTT.

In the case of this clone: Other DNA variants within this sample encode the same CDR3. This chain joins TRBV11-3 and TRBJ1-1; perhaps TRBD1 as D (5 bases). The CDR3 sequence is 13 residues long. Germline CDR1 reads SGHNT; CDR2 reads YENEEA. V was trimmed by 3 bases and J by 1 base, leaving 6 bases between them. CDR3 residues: CASSLGGNTEAFF. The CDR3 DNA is TGTGCCAGCAGCTTGGGGGGGAACACTGAAGCTTTCTTT.

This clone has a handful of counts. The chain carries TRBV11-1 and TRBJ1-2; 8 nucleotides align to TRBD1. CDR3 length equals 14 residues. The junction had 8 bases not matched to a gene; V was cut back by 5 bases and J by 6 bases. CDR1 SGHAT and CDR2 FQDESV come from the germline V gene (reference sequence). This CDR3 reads CASSPRTGRDGYTF. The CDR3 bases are TGTGCCAGCAGCCCTCGGACAGGGAGGGATGGCTACACCTTC. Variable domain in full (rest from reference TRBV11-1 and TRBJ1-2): EAEVAQSPRYKITEKSQAVAFWCDPISGHATLYWYRQILGQGPELLVQFQDESVVDDSQLPKDRFSAERLKGVDSTLKIQPAELGDSAMYLCASSPRTGRDGYTFGSGTRLTVV.

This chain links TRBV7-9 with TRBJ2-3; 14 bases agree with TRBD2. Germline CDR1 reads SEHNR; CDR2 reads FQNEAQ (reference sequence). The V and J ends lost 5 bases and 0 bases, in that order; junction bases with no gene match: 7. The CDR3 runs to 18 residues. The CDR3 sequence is CASSRWTSGRRSTDTQYF. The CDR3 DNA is TGTGCCAGCAGCCGGTGGACTAGCGGGAGGAGGAGCACAGATACGCAGTATTTT.

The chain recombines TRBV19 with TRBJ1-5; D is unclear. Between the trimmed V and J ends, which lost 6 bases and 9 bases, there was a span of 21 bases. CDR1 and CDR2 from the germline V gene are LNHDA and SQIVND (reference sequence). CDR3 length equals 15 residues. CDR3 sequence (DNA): TGTGCCAGTAGCTTCGACACTACGGCAGGTTGGCCCCAGCATTTT. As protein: CASSFDTTAGWPQHF.

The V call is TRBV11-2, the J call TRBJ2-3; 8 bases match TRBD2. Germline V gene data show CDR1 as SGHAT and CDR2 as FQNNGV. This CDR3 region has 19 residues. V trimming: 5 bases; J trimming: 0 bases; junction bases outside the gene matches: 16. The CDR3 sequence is CASSEPLTGLAPSTDTQYF. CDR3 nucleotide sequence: TGTGCCAGCAGCGAACCCCTGACCGGACTAGCCCCTAGCACAGATACGCAGTATTTT.

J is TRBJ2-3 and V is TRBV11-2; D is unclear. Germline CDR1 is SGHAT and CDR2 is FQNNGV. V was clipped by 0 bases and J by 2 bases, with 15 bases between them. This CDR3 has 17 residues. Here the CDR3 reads CASSLDPGLRLTDTQYF. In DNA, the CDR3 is TGTGCCAGCAGCTTAGATCCTGGGCTAAGACTCACAGATACGCAGTATTTT.

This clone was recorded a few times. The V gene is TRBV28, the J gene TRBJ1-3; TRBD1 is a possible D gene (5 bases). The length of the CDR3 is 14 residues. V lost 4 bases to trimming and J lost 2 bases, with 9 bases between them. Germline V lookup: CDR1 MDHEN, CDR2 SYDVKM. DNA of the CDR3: TGTGCCAGCAGTTGGGGGGGGACTGGAAACACCATATATTTT. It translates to CASSWGGTGNTIYF.

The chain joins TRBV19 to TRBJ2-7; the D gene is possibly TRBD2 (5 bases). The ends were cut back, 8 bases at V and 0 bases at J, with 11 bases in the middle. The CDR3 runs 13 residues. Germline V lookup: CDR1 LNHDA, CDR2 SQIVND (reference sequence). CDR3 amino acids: CASAGEPSYEQYF. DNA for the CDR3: TGTGCCAGTGCCGGGGAGCCCTCCTACGAGCAGTACTTC.

CDR3 sequence: CASSLAGTGGLDGYTF. The CDR3 DNA sequence: TGCGCCAGCAGCTTGGCCGGGACAGGGGGCTTGGATGGCTACACCTTC. The rearrangement joins TRBV5-1 to TRBJ1-2; 12 bases agree with TRBD1. This CDR3 comprises 16 residues. Germline trimming cut 0 bases from V and 6 bases from J; bases unmatched to any gene: 6. Germline values: CDR1 SGHRS, CDR2 YFSETQ. Together with reference TRBV5-1 and TRBJ1-2, the CDR3 gives the full variable domain: KAGVTQTPRYLIKTRGQQVTLSCSPISGHRSVSWYQQTPGQGLQFLFEYFSETQRNKGNFPGRFSGRQFSNSRSEMNVSTLELGDSALYLCASSLAGTGGLDGYTFGSGTRLTVV.

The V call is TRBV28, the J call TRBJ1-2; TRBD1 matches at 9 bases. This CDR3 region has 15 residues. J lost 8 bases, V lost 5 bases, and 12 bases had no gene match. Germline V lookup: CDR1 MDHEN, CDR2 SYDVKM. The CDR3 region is CASSPPGTGIGGYTF. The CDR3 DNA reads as TGTGCCAGCAGTCCCCCCGGGACAGGGATTGGAGGCTACACCTTC.

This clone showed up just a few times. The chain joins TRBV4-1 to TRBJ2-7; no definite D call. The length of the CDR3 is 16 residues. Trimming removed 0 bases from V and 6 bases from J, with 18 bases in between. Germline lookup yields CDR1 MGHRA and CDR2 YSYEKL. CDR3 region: CASSQDDRPRRSEQYF. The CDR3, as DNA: TGCGCCAGCAGCCAAGATGATCGACCCCGACGTTCCGAGCAGTACTTC.

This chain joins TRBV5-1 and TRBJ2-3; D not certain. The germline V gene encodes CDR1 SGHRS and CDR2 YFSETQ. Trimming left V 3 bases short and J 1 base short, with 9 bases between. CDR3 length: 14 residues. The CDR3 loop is CASSSGDRTDTQYF. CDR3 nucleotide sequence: TGCGCCAGCAGCTCCGGAGACCGCACAGATACGCAGTATTTT.

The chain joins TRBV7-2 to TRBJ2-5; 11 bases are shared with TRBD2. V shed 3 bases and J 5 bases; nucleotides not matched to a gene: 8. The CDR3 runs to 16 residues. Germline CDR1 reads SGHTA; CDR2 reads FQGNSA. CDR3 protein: CASSFSLAGGGETQYF. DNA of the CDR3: TGTGCCAGCAGCTTTTCGCTAGCGGGAGGCGGGGAGACCCAGTACTTC.

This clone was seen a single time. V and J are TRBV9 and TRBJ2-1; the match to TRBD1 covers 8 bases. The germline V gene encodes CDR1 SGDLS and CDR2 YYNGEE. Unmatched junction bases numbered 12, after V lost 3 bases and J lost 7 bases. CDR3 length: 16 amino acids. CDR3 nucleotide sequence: TGTGCCAGCAGCGAACAGGGGGGCCGCTTGGATAATGAGCAGTTCTTC. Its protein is CASSEQGGRLDNEQFF.

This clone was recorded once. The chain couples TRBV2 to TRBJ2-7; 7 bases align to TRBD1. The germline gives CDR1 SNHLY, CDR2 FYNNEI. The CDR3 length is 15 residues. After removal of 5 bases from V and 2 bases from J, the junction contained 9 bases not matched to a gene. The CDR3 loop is CASSTRGTATYEQYF. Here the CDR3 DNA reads TGTGCCAGCAGTACCCGTGGGACAGCGACCTACGAGCAGTACTTC.

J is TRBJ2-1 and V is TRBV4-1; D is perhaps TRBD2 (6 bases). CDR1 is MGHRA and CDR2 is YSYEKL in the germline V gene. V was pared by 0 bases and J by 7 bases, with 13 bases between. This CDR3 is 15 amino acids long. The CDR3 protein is CASSQDLTSRNEQFF. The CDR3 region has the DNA TGCGCCAGCAGCCAAGACCTTACTAGCCGGAATGAGCAGTTCTTC.

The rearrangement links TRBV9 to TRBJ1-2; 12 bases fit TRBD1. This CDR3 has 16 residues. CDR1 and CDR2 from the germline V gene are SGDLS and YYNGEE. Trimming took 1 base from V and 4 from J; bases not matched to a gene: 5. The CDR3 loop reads CASSVSPGQGAYGYTF. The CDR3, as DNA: TGTGCCAGCAGCGTATCCCCGGGACAGGGGGCCTATGGCTACACCTTC.

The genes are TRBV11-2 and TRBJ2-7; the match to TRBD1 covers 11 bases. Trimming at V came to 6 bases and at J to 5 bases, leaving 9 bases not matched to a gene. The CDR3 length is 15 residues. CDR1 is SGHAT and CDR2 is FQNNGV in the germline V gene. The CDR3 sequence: CASSHAGQGVNEQYF. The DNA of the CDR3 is TGTGCCAGCAGTCACGCGGGACAGGGGGTCAACGAGCAGTACTTC. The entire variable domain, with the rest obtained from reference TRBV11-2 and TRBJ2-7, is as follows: EAGVAQSPRYKIIEKRQSVAFWCNPISGHATLYWYQQILGQGPKLLIQFQNNGVVDDSQLPKDRFSAERLKGVDSTLKIQPAKLEDSAVYLCASSHAGQGVNEQYFGPGTRLTVT.

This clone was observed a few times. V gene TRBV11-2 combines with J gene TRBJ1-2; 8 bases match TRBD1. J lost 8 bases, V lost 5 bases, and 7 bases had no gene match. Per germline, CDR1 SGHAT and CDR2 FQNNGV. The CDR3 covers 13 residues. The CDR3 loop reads CASSPTGVDGYTF. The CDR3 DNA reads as TGTGCCAGCAGCCCGACAGGGGTGGACGGCTACACCTTC.

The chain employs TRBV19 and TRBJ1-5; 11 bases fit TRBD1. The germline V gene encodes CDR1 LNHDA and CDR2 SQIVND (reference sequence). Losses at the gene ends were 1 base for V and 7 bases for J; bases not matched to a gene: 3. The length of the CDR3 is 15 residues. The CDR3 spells CASSIGGTGGQPQHF. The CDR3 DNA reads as TGTGCCAGTAGTATAGGCGGGACAGGGGGGCAGCCCCAGCATTTT.

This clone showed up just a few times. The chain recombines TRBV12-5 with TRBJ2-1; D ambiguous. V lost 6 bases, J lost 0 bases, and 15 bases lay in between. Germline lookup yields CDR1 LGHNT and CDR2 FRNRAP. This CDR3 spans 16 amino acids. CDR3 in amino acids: CASGLTIISSYNEQFF. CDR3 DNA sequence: TGTGCTAGTGGGTTAACCATTATAAGCTCCTACAATGAGCAGTTCTTC.

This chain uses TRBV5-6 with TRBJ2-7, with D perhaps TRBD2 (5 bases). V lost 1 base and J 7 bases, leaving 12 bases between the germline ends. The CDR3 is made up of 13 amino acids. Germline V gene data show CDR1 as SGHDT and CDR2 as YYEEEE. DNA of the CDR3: TGTGCCAGCAGCTTGATCCGGGGAAGGGAGCAGTACTTC. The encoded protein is CASSLIRGREQYF.

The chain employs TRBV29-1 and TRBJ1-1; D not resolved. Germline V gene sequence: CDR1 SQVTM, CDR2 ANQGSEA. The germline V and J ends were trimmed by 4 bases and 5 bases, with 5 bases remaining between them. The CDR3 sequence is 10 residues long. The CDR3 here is CSVVATEAFF. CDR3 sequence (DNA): TGCAGCGTTGTAGCAACTGAAGCTTTCTTT.

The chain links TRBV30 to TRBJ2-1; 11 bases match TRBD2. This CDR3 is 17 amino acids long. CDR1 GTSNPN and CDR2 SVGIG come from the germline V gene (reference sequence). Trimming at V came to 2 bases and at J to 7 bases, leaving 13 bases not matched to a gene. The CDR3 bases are TGTGCCTGGAGTTCCTCCCGGGCTAGCGGGAGGTTAAATGAGCAGTTCTTC. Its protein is CAWSSSRASGRLNEQFF.

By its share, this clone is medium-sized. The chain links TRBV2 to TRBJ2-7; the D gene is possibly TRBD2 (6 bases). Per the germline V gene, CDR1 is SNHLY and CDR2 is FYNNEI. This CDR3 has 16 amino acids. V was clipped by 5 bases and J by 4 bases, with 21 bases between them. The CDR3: CASSKSGTYSPYEQYF. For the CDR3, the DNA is TGTGCCAGCAGTAAGTCCGGGACTTACTCTCCTTACGAGCAGTACTTC.

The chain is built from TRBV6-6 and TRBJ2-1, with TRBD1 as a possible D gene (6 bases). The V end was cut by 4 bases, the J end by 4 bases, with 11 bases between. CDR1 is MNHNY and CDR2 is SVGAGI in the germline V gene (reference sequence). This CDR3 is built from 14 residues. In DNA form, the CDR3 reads TGTGCCAGCAGTTTGGGACAAAAATACAATGAGCAGTTCTTC. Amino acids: CASSLGQKYNEQFF.

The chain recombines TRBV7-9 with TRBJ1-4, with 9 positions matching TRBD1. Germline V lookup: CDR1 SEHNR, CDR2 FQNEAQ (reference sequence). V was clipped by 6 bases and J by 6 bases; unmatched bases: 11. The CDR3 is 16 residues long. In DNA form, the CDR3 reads TGTGCCAGCAGATCAAGCGTACAGGGGGCGGATGAAAAACTGTTTTTT. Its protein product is CASRSSVQGADEKLFF.